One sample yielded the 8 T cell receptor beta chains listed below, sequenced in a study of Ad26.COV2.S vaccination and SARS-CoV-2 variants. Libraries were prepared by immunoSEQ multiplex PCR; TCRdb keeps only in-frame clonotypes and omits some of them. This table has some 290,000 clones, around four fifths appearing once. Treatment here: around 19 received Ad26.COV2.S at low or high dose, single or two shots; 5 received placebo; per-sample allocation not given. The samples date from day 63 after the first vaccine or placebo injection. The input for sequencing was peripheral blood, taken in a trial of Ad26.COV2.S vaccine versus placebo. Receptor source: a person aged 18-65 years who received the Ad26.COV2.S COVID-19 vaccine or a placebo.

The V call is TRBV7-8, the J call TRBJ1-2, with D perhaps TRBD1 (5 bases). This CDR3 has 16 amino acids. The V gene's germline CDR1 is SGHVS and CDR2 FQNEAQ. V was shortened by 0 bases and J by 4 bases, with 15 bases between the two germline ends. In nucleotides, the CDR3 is TGTGCCAGCAGCTTAGCGGTCCAACAAAGGGGCTATGGCTACACCTTC. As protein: CASSLAVQQRGYGYTF. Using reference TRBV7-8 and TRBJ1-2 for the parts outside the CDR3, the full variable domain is GAGVSQSPRYKVAKRGQDVALRCDPISGHVSLFWYQQALGQGPEFLTYFQNEAQLDKSGLPSDRFFAERPEGSVSTLKIQRTQQEDSAVYLCASSLAVQQRGYGYTFGSGTRLTVV.

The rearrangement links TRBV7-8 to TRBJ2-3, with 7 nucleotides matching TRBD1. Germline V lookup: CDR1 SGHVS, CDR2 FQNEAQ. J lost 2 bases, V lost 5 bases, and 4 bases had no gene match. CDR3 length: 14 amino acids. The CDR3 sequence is CASSLQGFTDTQYF. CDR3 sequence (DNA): TGTGCCAGCAGCCTACAGGGGTTCACAGATACGCAGTATTTT. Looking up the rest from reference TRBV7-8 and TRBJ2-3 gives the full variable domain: GAGVSQSPRYKVAKRGQDVALRCDPISGHVSLFWYQQALGQGPEFLTYFQNEAQLDKSGLPSDRFFAERPEGSVSTLKIQRTQQEDSAVYLCASSLQGFTDTQYFGPGTRLTVL.

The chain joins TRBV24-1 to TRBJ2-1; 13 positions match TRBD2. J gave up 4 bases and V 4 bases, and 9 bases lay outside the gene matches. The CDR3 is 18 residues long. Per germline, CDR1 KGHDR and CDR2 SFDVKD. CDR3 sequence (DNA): TGTGCCACCAGTGACCATTGGACTAGCGGGGGAGTTTACAATGAGCAGTTCTTC. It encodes CATSDHWTSGGVYNEQFF.

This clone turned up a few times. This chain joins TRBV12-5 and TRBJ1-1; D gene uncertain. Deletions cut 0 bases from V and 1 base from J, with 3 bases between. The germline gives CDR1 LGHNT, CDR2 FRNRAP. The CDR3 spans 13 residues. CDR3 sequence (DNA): TGTGCTAGTGGTTTGGTTACGAACACTGAAGCTTTCTTT. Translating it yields CASGLVTNTEAFF.

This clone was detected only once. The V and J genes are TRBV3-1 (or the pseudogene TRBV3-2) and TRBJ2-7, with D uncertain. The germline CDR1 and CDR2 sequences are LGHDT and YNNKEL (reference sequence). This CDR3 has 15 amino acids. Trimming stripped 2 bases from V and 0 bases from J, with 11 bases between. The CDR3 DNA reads TGTGCCAGCAGCCAATGGGTGAAAAACTCCTACGAGCAGTACTTC. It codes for CASSQWVKNSYEQYF.

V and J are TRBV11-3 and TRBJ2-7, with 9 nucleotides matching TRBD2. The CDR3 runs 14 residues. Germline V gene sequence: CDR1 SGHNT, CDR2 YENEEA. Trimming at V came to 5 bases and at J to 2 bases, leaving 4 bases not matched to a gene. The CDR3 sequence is CASSPTSGTYEQYF. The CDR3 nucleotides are TGTGCCAGCAGCCCGACTAGCGGAACCTACGAGCAGTACTTC.

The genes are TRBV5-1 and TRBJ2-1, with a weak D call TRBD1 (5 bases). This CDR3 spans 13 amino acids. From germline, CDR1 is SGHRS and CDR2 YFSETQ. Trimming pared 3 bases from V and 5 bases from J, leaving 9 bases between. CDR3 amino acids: CASSSDTNNEQFF. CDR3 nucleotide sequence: TGCGCCAGCAGCTCGGACACCAACAATGAGCAGTTCTTC.

CDR3 DNA: TGTGCCAGTAGTATACCGGGGACCAAAGACGAGCAGTACTTC. It translates to CASSIPGTKDEQYF. This chain connects TRBV19 to TRBJ2-7; D tentatively fits TRBD1 or TRBD2 (5 bases each). Trimming shortened V by 2 bases and J by 5 bases, and 13 bases separated the two germline ends. Germline V gene sequence: CDR1 LNHDA, CDR2 SQIVND (reference sequence). The CDR3 runs 14 residues.